These 26 T cell receptor beta chains came from one sample sequenced in a study of T cells in Graves' hyperthyroidism and ophthalmopathy. Amplification of TCR beta CDR3 regions was performed using RNA transcripts as template. Researchers ran a first-round RT-PCR on the TCR CDR3 using the HTBI primer set. TCRdb reprocessed the multiplex PCR reads via MiXCR and lists one record per CDR3 protein. This sample has about 360,000 distinct CDR3 sequences; under 15% occur once, and the top ten carry over 8.5%. Specimen: blood. The receptors were sampled from a woman between 18 and 30 years old with Graves' hyperthyroidism.

This clonotype has ten or more counts. This chain connects TRBV2 to TRBJ2-7; D not resolved. CDR3 length: 12 amino acids. The V gene lost 3 bases and the J gene lost 2 bases, with 5 bases spanning the gap. The germline CDR1 and CDR2 sequences are SNHLY and FYNNEI. Here the CDR3 DNA reads TGTGCCAGCAGTGACCGAGCCTACGAGCAGTACTTC. Its translation is CASSDRAYEQYF. The complete variable domain, with remaining parts taken from reference TRBV2 and TRBJ2-7, reads EPEVTQTPSHQVTQMGQEVILRCVPISNHLYFYWYRQILGQKVEFLVSFYNNEISEKSEIFDDQFSVERPDGSNFTLKIRSTKLEDSAMYFCASSDRAYEQYFGPGTRLTVT.

This clonotype turned up a few times. V and J are TRBV19 and TRBJ1-3; no clear D gene. The germline V and J ends were trimmed by 4 bases and 3 bases, with 7 bases remaining between them. Germline values: CDR1 LNHDA, CDR2 SQIVND (reference sequence). The length of the CDR3 is 13 residues. CDR3 nucleotide sequence: TGTGCCAGTAGTACCGAAAGTGGAAACACCATATATTTT. Translating gives CASSTESGNTIYF.

This clonotype was counted many times. CDR3 loop: CASSEQGAVYEQYF. Here the CDR3 DNA reads TGTGCCAGCAGCGAACAGGGGGCGGTCTACGAGCAGTACTTC. The rearrangement joins TRBV11-2 to TRBJ2-7; 9 bases align to TRBD1. The CDR3 runs 14 residues. The germline CDR1 and CDR2 sequences are SGHAT and FQNNGV. V trimming: 5 bases; J trimming: 3 bases; junction bases outside the gene matches: 5.

Many counts were recorded for this clonotype. The J gene is TRBJ2-3, the V gene TRBV20-1, with 7 bases that match TRBD2. This CDR3 contains 16 residues. V was pared by 0 bases and J by 0 bases, with 6 bases of the junction left unmatched. Germline V CDR1 and CDR2: DFQATT, SNEGSKA (reference sequence). The CDR3 reads CSARDTLAASTDTQYF. CDR3 nucleotides: TGCAGTGCTAGAGACACCCTAGCGGCTAGCACAGATACGCAGTATTTT.

This clonotype showed up many times. The gene calls are TRBV6-1 and TRBJ1-2, with 8 bases fitting TRBD1. The CDR3 has 15 amino acids. Germline V CDR1 and CDR2: MNHNS, SASEGT. V lost 7 bases to trimming and J lost 4 bases; unmatched junction nucleotides: 11. This CDR3 is CASTFRTGTGYGYTF. CDR3 DNA sequence: TGTGCCAGCACCTTTAGGACAGGGACTGGCTATGGCTACACCTTC.

This clonotype has at least ten counts. The chain has TRBV3-1 and TRBJ2-7; D is unresolved. V lost 0 bases to trimming and J lost 2 bases, with 11 bases between them. Germline values: CDR1 LGHDT, CDR2 YNNKEL (reference sequence). The CDR3 runs to 15 residues. DNA of the CDR3: TGTGCCAGCAGCCAAGACCCCGCAGAGACCTACGAGCAGTACTTC. It translates to CASSQDPAETYEQYF.

This clonotype was recorded many times. This chain uses TRBV27 with TRBJ2-7; possibly TRBD2 for D (7 bases). This CDR3 region has 14 residues. Germline-derived CDR1 and CDR2 are MNHEY and SMNVEV (reference sequence). Trimming took off 6 bases at V and 7 bases at J, with 19 bases between the two ends. For the CDR3, the DNA is TGTGCCAGCAGCCTAACCCGGGGGGCAGGAGAGCAGTACTTC. The encoded protein is CASSLTRGAGEQYF.

This clonotype was detected ten times or more. The chain couples TRBV11-2 to TRBJ2-4; tentatively, D is TRBD1 or TRBD2 (5 bases each). Germline V gives CDR1 SGHAT, CDR2 FQNNGV. This CDR3 region has 15 residues. Trimming took 1 base from V and 2 from J, leaving 9 bases between them. The chain's CDR3 is CASSLVRGSKNIQYF. CDR3 sequence (DNA): TGTGCCAGCAGCTTAGTACGGGGCTCCAAAAACATTCAGTACTTC.

This clonotype occurred many times. This chain uses TRBV20-1 with TRBJ2-1; D call uncertain. Between the trimmed V and J ends, which lost 6 bases and 0 bases, there was a span of 9 bases. The germline V gene encodes CDR1 DFQATT and CDR2 SNEGSKA (reference sequence). The CDR3 is 13 amino acids. The CDR3 loop reads CSAAPGSYNEQFF. The CDR3 region has the DNA TGCAGTGCGGCCCCCGGCTCCTACAATGAGCAGTTCTTC.

This clonotype was seen ten or more times. The chain uses TRBV5-1 and TRBJ2-3; 11 nucleotides align to TRBD2. CDR1 is SGHRS and CDR2 is YFSETQ in the germline V gene. This CDR3 region has 15 residues. Trimming at V came to 4 bases and at J to 5 bases, leaving 6 bases not matched to a gene. The CDR3 DNA is TGCGCCAGCAGCCCGGAAGGGACTAGCGGAGATACGCAGTATTTT. Amino acid sequence: CASSPEGTSGDTQYF.

This clonotype was found many times. The V gene is TRBV27, the J gene TRBJ2-7; D is uncertain. The CDR3 has 15 amino acids. V dropped 6 bases and J dropped 2 bases, with 17 bases sitting between them. Germline V gene sequence: CDR1 MNHEY, CDR2 SMNVEV (reference sequence). CDR3: CASRQTTLTAYEQYF. Here the CDR3 DNA reads TGTGCCAGCAGGCAGACGACCCTCACTGCCTACGAGCAGTACTTC.

This clonotype has at least ten counts. The chain has TRBV30 and TRBJ1-1; D possibly corresponds to TRBD1 (6 bases). There are 14 residues in the CDR3. Germline V gives CDR1 GTSNPN, CDR2 SVGIG (reference sequence). V lost 2 bases and J 5 bases, leaving 15 bases between the germline ends. The DNA of the CDR3 is TGTGCCTGGAGTTCTCGGGGGGCAGGGACTGAAGCTTTCTTT. Translated: CAWSSRGAGTEAFF.

This clonotype was observed many times. CDR3 amino acids: CSAIDLRDNYGYTF. The CDR3 DNA is TGCAGTGCAATCGACCTGAGAGATAACTATGGCTACACCTTC. The J gene is TRBJ1-2, the V gene TRBV20-1; D not certain. Germline assignment: CDR1 DFQATT and CDR2 SNEGSKA (reference sequence). The CDR3 is 14 amino acids. The V end lost 6 bases, the J end lost 1 base, and 15 bases lay between the germline ends.

V usage is TRBV25-1 and J usage is TRBJ1-4; 8 nucleotides align to TRBD1. This CDR3 comprises 13 residues. Germline V gene lookup returns CDR1 MGHDK and CDR2 SYGVNS. J lost 5 bases, V lost 6 bases, and 2 bases had no gene match. CDR3 DNA: TGTGCCAGCAGAAGGACAGGGAATGAAAAACTGTTTTTT. Residues: CASRRTGNEKLFF.

This clonotype appeared a few times. The rearrangement links TRBV6-5 to TRBJ2-7; 8 bases map to TRBD1. The junction had 15 bases not matched to a gene; V was cut back by 2 bases and J by 3 bases. This CDR3 has 18 amino acids. Germline loops: CDR1 MNHEY, CDR2 SVGAGI. The CDR3 coding sequence is TGTGCCAGCAGTTACCCGGACAGGGTTTGTCTATGCTACTACGAGCAGTACTTC. Residues: CASSYPDRVCLCYYEQYF.

This clonotype came up many times. The chain is built from TRBV10-3 and TRBJ2-5, with 9 bases matching TRBD2. Germline V lookup: CDR1 ENHRY, CDR2 SYGVKD. Losses at the gene ends were 0 bases for V and 3 bases for J; bases not matched to a gene: 5. The length of the CDR3 is 16 residues. The CDR3: CAISESASGAEETQYF. In nucleotides, the CDR3 is TGTGCCATCAGTGAGTCGGCTAGCGGGGCGGAAGAGACCCAGTACTTC.

This clonotype was picked up many times. V is TRBV11-3 and J is TRBJ2-2; weak D call: TRBD1 (5 bases). The CDR3 consists of 15 residues. Germline V lookup: CDR1 SGHNT, CDR2 YENEEA. V lost 1 base and J lost 10, with 16 bases in between. The CDR3 spells CASSLGGRDMEELFF. The CDR3 bases are TGTGCCAGCAGCTTAGGAGGCAGGGATATGGAGGAGCTGTTTTTT.

This clonotype was recorded at least ten times. This chain uses TRBV28 with TRBJ1-6; D not certain. CDR1 is MDHEN and CDR2 is SYDVKM in the germline V gene. The ends were cut back, 3 bases at V and 7 bases at J, with 10 bases in the middle. The CDR3 has 14 amino acids. In nucleotides, the CDR3 is TGTGCCAGCAGTTTTAACAGCGCGAATTCACCCCTCCACTTT. Residues: CASSFNSANSPLHF.

This clonotype was counted ten times or more. The rearrangement joins TRBV29-1 to TRBJ2-1; the D is unclear. Trimming pared 1 base from V and 1 base from J, leaving 11 bases between. CDR1 and CDR2 from the germline V gene are SQVTM and ANQGSEA. CDR3 size: 15 residues. The DNA of the CDR3 is TGCAGCGTTGAAGGCGAGTGGGTTTCCTACAATGAGCAGTTCTTC. Its protein is CSVEGEWVSYNEQFF.

V is TRBV7-9 and J is TRBJ1-4, with a possible D match to TRBD1 (6 bases). The V end lost 7 bases, the J end lost 2 bases, and 17 bases lay between the germline ends. The CDR3 is made up of 16 amino acids. Per germline, CDR1 SEHNR and CDR2 FQNEAQ (reference sequence). The CDR3 loop reads CASTSGGRGTNEKLFF. DNA of the CDR3: TGTGCCAGCACCAGCGGGGGGCGTGGGACTAATGAAAAACTGTTTTTT. Drawing the rest from reference TRBV7-9 and TRBJ1-4, the complete variable domain is DTGVSQNPRHKITKRGQNVTFRCDPISEHNRLYWYRQTLGQGPEFLTYFQNEAQLEKSRLLSDRFSAERPKGSFSTLEIQRTEQGDSAMYLCASTSGGRGTNEKLFFGSGTQLSVL.

This clonotype has ten or more counts. The chain couples TRBV7-2 to TRBJ2-3; 10 bases align to TRBD2. Germline V lookup: CDR1 SGHTA, CDR2 FQGNSA. CDR3 length: 15 amino acids. The ends lost 5 bases at V and 4 bases at J; junction bases unmatched: 6. The CDR3 loop reads CASSLTSGNADTQYF. CDR3 in DNA: TGTGCCAGCAGCCTTACTAGCGGGAACGCAGATACGCAGTATTTT.

CDR3 DNA: TGTGCCAGTAGCGTCCGGGACAGGGAGGTAGATCAGCCCCAGCATTTT. Protein sequence: CASSVRDREVDQPQHF. The V and J genes are TRBV19 and TRBJ1-5, with 9 bases matching TRBD1. Germline V CDR1 and CDR2: LNHDA, SQIVND (reference sequence). This CDR3 spans 16 amino acids. V lost 6 bases to trimming and J lost 5 bases; unmatched junction nucleotides: 11.

As for this clonotype: This could be a read error, since a much larger clone is one nucleotide away. DNA for the CDR3: TGTGCCAGCAGCTTGGGGATGGACAGGGGGTTCGACGAGCAGTTCTTC. This translates into CASSLGMDRGFDEQFF. The rearrangement links TRBV5-6 to TRBJ2-1; 10 bases agree with TRBD1. Trimming took 0 bases from V and 10 from J; bases not matched to a gene: 10. Germline V gene lookup returns CDR1 SGHDT and CDR2 YYEEEE. CDR3 length equals 16 residues. Variable domain in full (rest from reference TRBV5-6 and TRBJ2-1): DAGVTQSPTHLIKTRGQQVTLRCSPKSGHDTVSWYQQALGQGPQFIFQYYEEEERQRGNFPDRFSGHQFPNYSSELNVNALLLGDSALYLCASSLGMDRGFDEQFFGPGTRLTVL.

This clonotype was found many times. The chain joins TRBV12-3 or TRBV12-4 to TRBJ1-4, with D tentatively TRBD1 (5 bases). V was pared by 6 bases and J by 5 bases, with 13 bases between. This CDR3 has 14 residues. CDR3 nucleotides: TGTGCCAGCAGCATTCGGGGGGGGAATGAAAAACTGTTTTTT. It encodes CASSIRGGNEKLFF.

This clonotype was seen at least ten times. The V gene is TRBV18, the J gene TRBJ1-4, with 8 bases lining up with TRBD1. The CDR3 consists of 16 residues. CDR1 is KGHSH, CDR2 LQKENI, per germline. Germline trimming cut 3 bases from V and 8 bases from J; bases unmatched to any gene: 11. The CDR3 spells CASSPWSGQGSEKLFF. The CDR3 nucleotides read TGTGCCAGCTCACCGTGGAGCGGACAGGGAAGCGAAAAACTGTTTTTT.

This clonotype was found a few times. The chain is built from TRBV15 and TRBJ2-1; D perhaps matches TRBD2 (6 bases). Germline CDR1 and CDR2: LNHNV and YYDKDF (reference sequence). The CDR3 runs 16 residues. Between the trimmed V and J ends, which lost 1 base and 4 bases, there was a span of 14 bases. The CDR3 DNA sequence: TGTGCCACCAGCAGAGCCGGGGTCCGGGAGTACAATGAGCAGTTCTTC. It specifies CATSRAGVREYNEQFF.